One and the same sample provided the 14 T cell receptor beta chains below, sequenced in a study of shared clonotypes between healthy human individuals (dated by TCRdb to about 2020). CD8 naive samples were CD45RO-negative cells positively selected for CCR7, giving a CD45RA+CCR7+ population that excluded TemRA cells. Library preparation was by the immunoSEQ multiplex PCR assay. TCRdb holds this immuneACCESS table with in-frame rearrangements only. Some clones are missing; in checked studies, unresolved V genes explain under half, and the rest has no known cause. This sample comprises around 640,000 clones, approximately 96% of them detected only once. The top ten clonotypes cover 0.095% to 0.13% of the sample. The sequenced material came from naive CD8+ T cells sorted from blood. This specimen's cell subset or site label, per the study, means: CD45RA+CCR7+. These TCRs come from a woman in her 30s in good health.

This clone was seen a single time. The rearrangement links TRBV5-8 to TRBJ2-1; D not resolved. V lost 7 bases to trimming and J lost 4 bases, with 9 bases between them. The CDR3 spans 12 residues. Germline assignment: CDR1 SGHTS and CDR2 YDEGEE. CDR3 sequence reads: CASRTVYNEQFF. The CDR3 DNA follows: TGTGCCAGCCGTACGGTTTACAATGAGCAGTTCTTC. Drawing the rest from reference TRBV5-8 and TRBJ2-1, the complete variable domain is EAGVTQSPTHLIKTRGQQATLRCSPISGHTSVYWYQQALGLGLQFLLWYDEGEERNRGNFPPRFSGRQFPNYSSELNVNALELEDSALYLCASRTVYNEQFFGPGTRLTVL.

The chain combines TRBV7-9 with TRBJ2-3, with 12 bases lining up with TRBD1. Germline CDR1 reads SEHNR; CDR2 reads FQNEAQ (reference sequence). V was clipped by 8 bases and J by 1 base; unmatched bases: 4. The length of the CDR3 is 15 residues. The CDR3 sequence: CASPGQGARTDTQYF. The CDR3 DNA reads TGTGCCAGCCCGGGACAGGGGGCCCGCACAGATACGCAGTATTTT.

The rearrangement uses TRBV2 and TRBJ1-3; possibly TRBD1 for D (6 bases). The CDR3 length is 15 residues. Germline CDR1 is SNHLY and CDR2 is FYNNEI. With 3 bases removed from V and 3 bases from J, the gap between germline ends came to 12 bases. The CDR3 is CASSDVRGGGNTIYF. CDR3 in DNA: TGTGCCAGCAGTGATGTCAGGGGCGGTGGAAACACCATATATTTT.

The rearrangement links TRBV15 to TRBJ2-1; unclear D gene. CDR3 length: 16 residues. V dropped 4 bases and J dropped 0 bases, with 13 bases sitting between them. The germline CDR1 and CDR2 sequences are LNHNV and YYDKDF (reference sequence). The CDR3 DNA follows: TGTGCCACCAGCACGCGGACCTCATCCTCCTACAATGAGCAGTTCTTC. Translated, it gives CATSTRTSSSYNEQFF.

The V and J genes are TRBV10-2 and TRBJ2-1, with 9 bases lining up with TRBD2. Germline trimming cut 4 bases from V and 8 bases from J; bases unmatched to any gene: 9. This CDR3 region has 15 residues. CDR1 is WSHSY and CDR2 is SAAADI in the germline V gene. The CDR3 loop is CASSGKREVRHEQFF. CDR3 DNA sequence: TGCGCCAGCAGTGGAAAGCGGGAGGTCCGGCATGAGCAGTTCTTC.

The chain has TRBV28 and TRBJ1-4, with D unresolved. Deletions cut 7 bases from V and 6 bases from J, with 15 bases between. CDR1 MDHEN and CDR2 SYDVKM come from the germline V gene. The CDR3 is made up of 14 amino acids. In DNA form, the CDR3 reads TGTGCCAGCATTCCCATGGGTGTTTATGAAAAACTGTTTTTT. Translating it yields CASIPMGVYEKLFF.

The chain has TRBV13 and TRBJ2-5; no firm D call. The length of the CDR3 is 13 residues. Germline loops: CDR1 PRHDT, CDR2 FYEKMQ (reference sequence). The V and J ends lost 4 bases and 11 bases respectively, with 17 bases between them. The CDR3 region has the DNA TGTGCCAGCAGCTCCTCGACTGAACTCGGGCAGTACTTC. Translating gives CASSSSTELGQYF.

A remark on this clone: The sample contains more than one DNA sequence encoding this CDR3. The gene calls are TRBV5-6 and TRBJ2-5, with unresolved D. V lost 0 bases and J lost 1, with 1 base in between. The CDR3 sequence is 12 residues long. Germline V lookup: CDR1 SGHDT, CDR2 YYEEEE. CDR3 bases: TGTGCCAGCAGCTTGGGCCAAGAGACCCAGTACTTC. It codes for CASSLGQETQYF.

This clone appeared a few times. The sample carries other DNA sequences with the same CDR3. This rearrangement joins TRBV10-1 to TRBJ2-7; D gene uncertain. Trimming left V 3 bases short and J 4 bases short, with 4 bases between. In germline, CDR1 is WNHNN, CDR2 SYGVQD (reference sequence). The CDR3 has 11 amino acids. CDR3 loop: CASSDGYEQYF. In DNA, the CDR3 is TGCGCCAGCAGTGATGGGTACGAGCAGTACTTC.

The gene calls are TRBV19 and TRBJ1-1, with D unclear. This CDR3 region has 15 residues. V was clipped by 0 bases and J by 2 bases, with 10 bases between them. Germline loops: CDR1 LNHDA, CDR2 SQIVND (reference sequence). The CDR3 DNA is TGTGCCAGTAGTATAGACCGAGGTCGAAACACTGAAGCTTTCTTT. It is translated as CASSIDRGRNTEAFF.

About this clone itself: This sample includes further DNA sequences coding for the same CDR3. The rearrangement links TRBV7-8 to TRBJ2-7; D call uncertain. The CDR3 is 13 residues long. Trimming left V 0 bases short and J 3 bases short, with 6 bases between. Per the germline V gene, CDR1 is SGHVS and CDR2 is FQNEAQ. CDR3: CASSLARDYEQYF. For the CDR3, the DNA is TGTGCCAGCAGCTTAGCGAGAGACTACGAGCAGTACTTC.

The V gene is TRBV5-1, the J gene TRBJ2-1; TRBD1 matches at 8 bases. The CDR3 runs 12 residues. CDR1 and CDR2 from the germline V gene are SGHRS and YFSETQ. J was trimmed by 15 bases and V by 0 bases; bases with no gene match: 5. The chain's CDR3 is CASSLGDRMAFF. The CDR3 nucleotides are TGCGCCAGCAGCTTGGGGGACAGGATGGCGTTCTTC.

V is TRBV9 and J is TRBJ2-2, with D unclear. Trimming removed 0 bases at V and 2 bases at J, with 14 bases between. Germline V CDR1 and CDR2: SGDLS, YYNGEE. The CDR3 runs to 17 residues. The CDR3 DNA is TGTGCCAGCAGCGTAGCTATTACGGGCGCTAACACCGGGGAGCTGTTTTTT. Its translation: CASSVAITGANTGELFF.

This clone was seen only once. As DNA, the CDR3 is TGTGCCAGCAGCGAATACGCGAACACCGGGGAGCTGTTTTTT. Protein sequence: CASSEYANTGELFF. The V call is TRBV7-9, the J call TRBJ2-2; D is ambiguous. The germline V and J ends were trimmed by 5 bases and 0 bases, with 7 bases remaining between them. The CDR3 has 14 residues. Germline values: CDR1 SEHNR, CDR2 FQNEAQ (reference sequence).